This TCR beta chain appears in the sequencing data of a study of PD-L1 blockade in urothelial cancer. Overall study context: When blood samples were assessed, the median T cell count was around 150,000.

Patients suffered from locally advanced or metastatic urothelial carcinoma. Repertoires were generated with immunoSEQ multiplex PCR, while TCRdb's copy carries only in-frame clones and drops some. The table records around 42,000 clones, 81% of them present only once. In this sample, this clone turned up once. Trimming at V came to 8 bases and at J to 6 bases, leaving 8 bases not matched to a gene. From germline, CDR1 is SQVTM and CDR2 ANQGSEA. This CDR3 has 13 amino acids. This sequence was found in an older man with urothelial cancer. The rearrangement joins TRBV29-1 to TRBJ2-1; 9 nucleotides match TRBD2. The input for sequencing was PBMCs, taken around atezolizumab (anti-PD-L1) treatment. The DNA for the CDR3 is TGCAGCCTTTCGCGGGAGGGCCTCAATGAGCAGTTCTTC. It is translated as CSLSREGLNEQFF.